Below are 30 T cell receptor beta chains sequenced from a single sample in a study of Ad26.COV2.S vaccination and SARS-CoV-2 variants. The treatment was: 19 received Ad26.COV2.S at low or high dose, single or two shots; 5 received placebo; per-sample allocation not given. The investigators took samples on day 63 after the first vaccine or placebo injection. Assay: immunoSEQ multiplex PCR; the TCRdb copy retains only in-frame clones and omits some. The sample carries 410,000 or so clones, approximately 90% recorded once. This material consisted of peripheral blood, taken in a trial of Ad26.COV2.S vaccine versus placebo. These receptors were obtained from a person aged 18-60 years who received the Ad26.COV2.S COVID-19 vaccine or a placebo.

The chain is built from TRBV10-3 and TRBJ2-7; D might be TRBD2 (5 bases). Trimming left V 4 bases short and J 7 bases short, with 23 bases between. The V gene's germline CDR1 is ENHRY and CDR2 SYGVKD. The CDR3 is 16 residues long. The DNA of the CDR3 is TGTGCCATCAGTGGATCTTTTCTCGTAGTTTCGGGGGAGCAGTACTTC. Protein: CAISGSFLVVSGEQYF.

V usage is TRBV6-5 and J usage is TRBJ2-4, with no clear D. Trimming stripped 2 bases from V and 0 bases from J, with 2 bases between. The germline gives CDR1 MNHEY, CDR2 SVGAGI. The CDR3 has 13 amino acids. Here the CDR3 DNA reads TGTGCCAGCAGTTACGGAGCCAAAAACATTCAGTACTTC. It specifies CASSYGAKNIQYF.

This chain links TRBV10-3 with TRBJ1-5, with 7 bases lining up with TRBD1. V lost 2 bases and J lost 5; bases outside the gene matches: 6. CDR1 and CDR2 from the germline V gene are ENHRY and SYGVKD. The CDR3 is made up of 15 amino acids. The CDR3: CAISEDREWDQPQHF. In nucleotides, the CDR3 is TGTGCCATCAGTGAGGACAGGGAATGGGATCAGCCCCAGCATTTT.

The chain uses TRBV6-5 and TRBJ2-7; 8 bases fit TRBD1. Germline CDR1 MNHEY, CDR2 SVGAGI. The CDR3 has 15 residues. V was clipped by 6 bases and J by 1 base; unmatched bases: 8. CDR3 nucleotides: TGTGCCAGCAGATTAACAGGGGGTGAATCCTACGAGCAGTACTTC. It is translated as CASRLTGGESYEQYF.

The V and J genes are TRBV3-1 (or the pseudogene TRBV3-2) and TRBJ2-1; no firm D call. The germline CDR1 and CDR2 sequences are LGHDT and YNNKEL (reference sequence). The V end lost 2 bases, the J end lost 2 bases, and 10 bases lay between the germline ends. The CDR3 totals 15 residues. The CDR3 here is CASSQRLSPYNEQFF. In DNA, the CDR3 is TGTGCCAGCAGCCAACGCCTGTCTCCCTACAATGAGCAGTTCTTC.

This rearrangement joins TRBV7-9 to TRBJ2-2; the match to TRBD2 covers 7 bases. Trimming took 5 bases from V and 5 from J; bases not matched to a gene: 11. From germline, CDR1 is SEHNR and CDR2 FQNEAQ (reference sequence). The CDR3 sequence is 16 residues long. CDR3 loop: CASSTTLLGGTGELFF. CDR3 sequence (DNA): TGTGCCAGCAGCACCACGCTGTTGGGGGGGACCGGGGAGCTGTTTTTT. The full variable domain, completed using reference TRBV7-9 and TRBJ2-2, is DTGVSQNPRHKITKRGQNVTFRCDPISEHNRLYWYRQTLGQGPEFLTYFQNEAQLEKSRLLSDRFSAERPKGSFSTLEIQRTEQGDSAMYLCASSTTLLGGTGELFFGEGSRLTVL.

This sequence joins TRBV11-2 and TRBJ2-5, with TRBD1 identical over 7 bases. This CDR3 contains 15 residues. Germline V gene sequence: CDR1 SGHAT, CDR2 FQNNGV. J lost 1 base, V lost 5 bases, and 7 bases had no gene match. The CDR3 DNA reads as TGTGCCAGCAGCCCCGAGGCAGGGGGCCAAGAGACCCAGTACTTC. It is translated as CASSPEAGGQETQYF.

The gene calls are TRBV11-2 and TRBJ1-2; possible D gene TRBD1, 5 bases. Germline V lookup: CDR1 SGHAT, CDR2 FQNNGV. The CDR3 totals 14 residues. Trimming removed 4 bases at V and 5 bases at J, with 14 bases between. The DNA of the CDR3 is TGTGCCAGCAGCTCCCGAATCAGGGAATATGGCTACACCTTC. Protein: CASSSRIREYGYTF. Filled out from reference TRBV11-2 and TRBJ1-2, the complete variable domain reads EAGVAQSPRYKIIEKRQSVAFWCNPISGHATLYWYQQILGQGPKLLIQFQNNGVVDDSQLPKDRFSAERLKGVDSTLKIQPAKLEDSAVYLCASSSRIREYGYTFGSGTRLTVV.

The chain links TRBV6-1 to TRBJ1-5; D not certain. The CDR3 length is 15 residues. The V gene lost 0 bases and the J gene lost 2 bases, with 8 bases spanning the gap. CDR1 and CDR2 from the germline V gene are MNHNS and SASEGT. The CDR3 DNA follows: TGTGCCAGCAGTGAAGCCAAAATTGGCAATCAGCCCCAGCATTTT. Protein sequence: CASSEAKIGNQPQHF.

The chain employs TRBV7-9 and TRBJ2-5; 7 bases are a match to TRBD1. Germline-derived CDR1 and CDR2 are SEHNR and FQNEAQ (reference sequence). Unmatched junction bases numbered 3, after V lost 3 bases and J lost 2 bases. The CDR3 has 14 amino acids. The CDR3 reads CASSLGTEQETQYF. As DNA, the CDR3 is TGTGCCAGCAGCTTGGGGACAGAGCAAGAGACCCAGTACTTC.

This chain connects TRBV7-6 to TRBJ1-5; D possibly corresponds to TRBD1 (6 bases). The V gene lost 5 bases and the J gene lost 0 bases, with 20 bases spanning the gap. The CDR3 is made up of 18 amino acids. The germline gives CDR1 SGHVS, CDR2 FNYEAQ. The DNA of the CDR3 is TGTGCCAGCAGCCCGTTACAGGGTGGGGGGCTTAGCAATCAGCCCCAGCATTTT. It yields the protein CASSPLQGGGLSNQPQHF.

The gene calls are TRBV5-6 and TRBJ1-2; 8 bases line up with TRBD1. This CDR3 contains 16 residues. Germline assignment: CDR1 SGHDT and CDR2 YYEEEE. Trimming took 2 bases from V and 5 from J; bases not matched to a gene: 11. CDR3 sequence reads: CASSLGDRDRLYGYTF. As DNA, the CDR3 is TGTGCCAGCAGCTTAGGGGATAGGGACAGGCTTTATGGCTACACCTTC.

This clone was seen only once. V and J are TRBV9 and TRBJ1-4; no reliable D call. V was cut by 0 bases and J by 8 bases, with 11 bases left in between. CDR1 and CDR2 (germline): SGDLS, YYNGEE. The CDR3 runs 14 residues. CDR3 coding DNA: TGTGCCAGCAGCGTAGGTAGGGTTGAGGAAAAACTGTTTTTT. This codes for CASSVGRVEEKLFF.

The J gene is TRBJ1-2, the V gene TRBV19; TRBD1 agrees at 7 bases. Trimming took 6 bases from V and 4 from J; bases not matched to a gene: 11. CDR3 size: 15 residues. The germline gives CDR1 LNHDA, CDR2 SQIVND (reference sequence). The CDR3: CASRGKNSGGYGYTF. The CDR3 nucleotides read TGTGCCAGTAGGGGGAAAAATTCAGGGGGCTATGGCTACACCTTC.

The chain carries TRBV5-4 and TRBJ1-1; D possibly corresponds to TRBD1 (6 bases). V lost 7 bases and J 4 bases, leaving 17 bases between the germline ends. The CDR3 runs 14 residues. Per germline, CDR1 SGHNT and CDR2 YYREEE (reference sequence). CDR3 amino acids: CASFLGGGSTEAFF. The CDR3 region has the DNA TGTGCCAGCTTTCTCGGAGGGGGGAGCACTGAAGCTTTCTTT.

The rearrangement joins TRBV7-7 to TRBJ2-5; the D gene is possibly TRBD1 (6 bases). Trimming took off 2 bases at V and 5 bases at J, with 18 bases between the two ends. CDR1 SSHAT and CDR2 FNYEAQ come from the germline V gene (reference sequence). This CDR3 spans 16 amino acids. For the CDR3, the DNA is TGTGCCAGCAGCTTAACTCCGTCTGTAGGGGGTGAGACCCAGTACTTC. This encodes CASSLTPSVGGETQYF.

The V gene is TRBV18, the J gene TRBJ1-2; no reliable D call. V lost 3 bases to trimming and J lost 5 bases, with 16 bases between them. This CDR3 has 15 residues. Germline V gene sequence: CDR1 KGHSH, CDR2 LQKENI. CDR3 in amino acids: CASSPIGSTVYGYTF. The CDR3 bases are TGTGCCAGCTCACCTATAGGGAGTACTGTTTATGGCTACACCTTC. Variable domain in full (rest from reference TRBV18 and TRBJ1-2): NAGVMQNPRHLVRRRGQEARLRCSPMKGHSHVYWYRQLPEEGLKFMVYLQKENIIDESGMPKERFSAEFPKEGPSILRIQQVVRGDSAAYFCASSPIGSTVYGYTFGSGTRLTVV.

The rearrangement uses TRBV27 and TRBJ2-1; TRBD2 matches at 11 bases. CDR3 size: 16 residues. V lost 3 bases to trimming and J lost 6 bases; unmatched junction nucleotides: 7. Germline V CDR1 and CDR2: MNHEY, SMNVEV (reference sequence). The CDR3 reads CASSFSGGARGNEQFF. As DNA, the CDR3 is TGTGCCAGCAGTTTTAGCGGGGGGGCTAGGGGCAATGAGCAGTTCTTC.

This chain connects TRBV7-9 to TRBJ2-2; D uncertain. The V gene lost 2 bases and the J gene lost 5 bases, with 6 bases spanning the gap. In germline, CDR1 is SEHNR, CDR2 FQNEAQ (reference sequence). CDR3 length: 13 residues. CDR3 sequence: CASSLMFTGELFF. The DNA of the CDR3 is TGTGCCAGCAGCTTAATGTTTACCGGGGAGCTGTTTTTT.

The rearrangement links TRBV7-2 to TRBJ2-4; TRBD1 might be the D (6 bases). CDR3 length: 15 residues. Germline CDR1 SGHTA, CDR2 FQGNSA. Trimming took off 1 base at V and 4 bases at J, with 11 bases between the two ends. The CDR3 DNA reads as TGTGCCAGCAGCTTAGTTAGGGGGAAGAAAAACATTCAGTACTTC. This codes for CASSLVRGKKNIQYF. The full variable domain, its missing parts supplied by reference TRBV7-2 and TRBJ2-4, is GAGVSQSPSNKVTEKGKDVELRCDPISGHTALYWYRQSLGQGLEFLIYFQGNSAPDKSGLPSDRFSAERTGGSVSTLTIQRTQQEDSAVYLCASSLVRGKKNIQYFGAGTRLSVL.

The rearrangement joins TRBV3-1 (or the pseudogene TRBV3-2) to TRBJ2-7; D may correspond to TRBD1 or TRBD2 (6 bases each). The V end lost 6 bases, the J end lost 2 bases, and 20 bases lay between the germline ends. The CDR3 is made up of 16 amino acids. Germline assignment: CDR1 LGHDT and CDR2 YNNKEL (reference sequence). The CDR3 DNA follows: TGTGCCAGCAGGCTAAGATCGAACCGGGGGCCCTACGAGCAGTACTTC. It translates to CASRLRSNRGPYEQYF.

The chain combines TRBV15 with TRBJ2-1, with D possibly being TRBD1 (5 bases). Germline V lookup: CDR1 LNHNV, CDR2 YYDKDF (reference sequence). The CDR3 length is 19 residues. Between the trimmed V and J ends, which lost 5 bases and 9 bases, there was a span of 32 bases. This CDR3 is CATSLTPTGPRYRSGEQFF. The CDR3 DNA reads TGTGCCACCAGCTTAACTCCCACCGGGCCAAGATACAGGTCGGGTGAGCAGTTCTTC.

This rearrangement joins TRBV10-3 to TRBJ2-7; 7 bases map to TRBD2. Germline CDR1 and CDR2: ENHRY and SYGVKD. The CDR3 has 13 residues. Germline trimming cut 8 bases from V and 3 bases from J; bases unmatched to any gene: 7. This CDR3 reads CAIGAGDFYEQYF. The CDR3 coding sequence is TGTGCCATCGGGGCGGGGGATTTCTACGAGCAGTACTTC.

The chain couples TRBV7-8 to TRBJ2-5; D is ambiguous. V was trimmed by 0 bases and J by 5 bases, leaving 7 bases between them. This CDR3 has 13 residues. Germline CDR1 reads SGHVS; CDR2 reads FQNEAQ. The CDR3 sequence: CASSLAREETQYF. CDR3 sequence (DNA): TGTGCCAGCAGCTTAGCGCGTGAGGAGACCCAGTACTTC.

The chain combines TRBV10-1 with TRBJ2-1; 14 bases are a match to TRBD2. Germline values: CDR1 WNHNN, CDR2 SYGVQD (reference sequence). CDR3 length: 15 amino acids. V gave up 6 bases and J gave up 6 bases; unmatched junction bases: 4. CDR3 sequence: CASRETSGGANEQFF. DNA of the CDR3: TGCGCCAGCAGGGAGACTAGCGGGGGGGCCAATGAGCAGTTCTTC.

The V gene is TRBV11-2, the J gene TRBJ1-1; D is uncertain. The CDR3 is 13 amino acids. The V and J ends lost 0 bases and 3 bases respectively, with 5 bases between them. Germline CDR1 is SGHAT and CDR2 is FQNNGV. This CDR3 reads CASSLERDTEAFF. CDR3 nucleotides: TGTGCCAGCAGCTTAGAGCGGGACACTGAAGCTTTCTTT.

This rearrangement joins TRBV27 to TRBJ1-3, with D perhaps matching TRBD1 (5 bases). CDR3 length: 13 amino acids. V lost 4 bases and J 4 bases, leaving 8 bases between the germline ends. CDR1 is MNHEY and CDR2 is SMNVEV in the germline V gene (reference sequence). The CDR3 sequence: CASSSGIGNTIYF. The CDR3 coding sequence is TGTGCCAGCAGTTCAGGGATCGGAAACACCATATATTTT.

This clone appeared once. V and J are TRBV5-4 and TRBJ2-6, with D uncertain. CDR1 is SGHNT and CDR2 is YYREEE in the germline V gene (reference sequence). The CDR3 sequence is 14 residues long. Deletions cut 4 bases from V and 2 bases from J, with 7 bases between. CDR3 residues: CASSTPAGANVLTF. CDR3 nucleotides: TGTGCCAGCAGCACACCTGCTGGGGCCAACGTCCTGACTTTC.

V is TRBV10-2 and J is TRBJ2-7; 8 bases align to TRBD2. The CDR3 has 15 residues. The J segment lost 3 bases and the V segment lost 2 bases, leaving 6 bases of the junction unmatched. CDR1 is WSHSY and CDR2 is SAAADI in the germline V gene. The CDR3 sequence is CASSEIIAGHYEQYF. The CDR3, as DNA: TGCGCCAGCAGTGAGATAATAGCGGGACACTACGAGCAGTACTTC.

This clone was found a few times. The rearrangement joins TRBV6-6 to TRBJ1-5; 7 nucleotides match TRBD1. V lost 5 bases to trimming and J lost 3 bases; unmatched junction nucleotides: 13. This CDR3 spans 17 amino acids. CDR1 MNHNY and CDR2 SVGAGI come from the germline V gene (reference sequence). The CDR3 is CASSRPPRQGSNQPQHF. The CDR3 region has the DNA TGTGCCAGCAGTCGACCGCCGCGACAGGGTTCCAATCAGCCCCAGCATTTT.